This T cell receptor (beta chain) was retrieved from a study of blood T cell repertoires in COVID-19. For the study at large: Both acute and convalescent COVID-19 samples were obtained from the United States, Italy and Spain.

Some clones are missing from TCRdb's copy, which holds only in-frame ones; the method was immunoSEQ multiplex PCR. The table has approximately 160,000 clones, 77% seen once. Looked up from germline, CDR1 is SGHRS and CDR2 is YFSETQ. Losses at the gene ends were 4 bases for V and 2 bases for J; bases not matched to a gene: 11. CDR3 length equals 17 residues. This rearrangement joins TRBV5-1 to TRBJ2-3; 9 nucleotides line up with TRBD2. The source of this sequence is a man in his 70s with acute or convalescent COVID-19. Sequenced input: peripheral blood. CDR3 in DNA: TGCGCCAGCAGCCGCGGGGGAGCGGGGGGTCCCACAGATACGCAGTATTTT. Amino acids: CASSRGGAGGPTDTQYF.